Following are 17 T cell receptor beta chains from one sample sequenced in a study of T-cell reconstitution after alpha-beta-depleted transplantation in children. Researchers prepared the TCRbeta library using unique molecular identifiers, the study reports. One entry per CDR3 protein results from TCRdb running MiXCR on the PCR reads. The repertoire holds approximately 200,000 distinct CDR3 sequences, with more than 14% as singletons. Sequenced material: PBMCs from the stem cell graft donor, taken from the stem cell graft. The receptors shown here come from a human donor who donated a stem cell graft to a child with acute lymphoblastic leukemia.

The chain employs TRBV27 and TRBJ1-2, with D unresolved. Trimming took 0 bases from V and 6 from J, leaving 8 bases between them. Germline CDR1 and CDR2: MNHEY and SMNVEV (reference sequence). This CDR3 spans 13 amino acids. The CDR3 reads CASSLSAGDGYTF. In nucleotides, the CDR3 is TGTGCCAGCAGTTTATCGGCGGGAGATGGCTACACCTTC.

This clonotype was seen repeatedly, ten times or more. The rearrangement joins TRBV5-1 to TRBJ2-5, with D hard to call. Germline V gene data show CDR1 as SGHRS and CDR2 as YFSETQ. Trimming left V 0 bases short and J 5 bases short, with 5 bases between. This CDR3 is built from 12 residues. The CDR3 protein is CASSLDPETQYF. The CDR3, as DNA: TGCGCCAGCAGCTTGGATCCGGAGACCCAGTACTTC.

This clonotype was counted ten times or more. CDR3 sequence: CASTGSDLGKLFF. CDR3 in DNA: TGTGCCAGCACGGGGTCTGATTTAGGAAAACTGTTTTTT. The chain recombines TRBV25-1 with TRBJ1-4; no clear D gene. Germline CDR1 reads MGHDK; CDR2 reads SYGVNS. CDR3 length: 13 amino acids. V gave up 7 bases and J gave up 10 bases, with 16 bases separating them.

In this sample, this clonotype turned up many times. The CDR3 protein is CASRPGRNNEKLFF. CDR3 sequence (DNA): TGTGCCAGCAGGCCGGGACGGAATAATGAAAAACTGTTTTTT. V is TRBV6-1 and J is TRBJ1-4; D might be TRBD1 (5 bases). V lost 6 bases to trimming and J lost 4 bases, with 12 bases between them. Germline loops: CDR1 MNHNS, CDR2 SASEGT. The CDR3 runs to 14 residues.

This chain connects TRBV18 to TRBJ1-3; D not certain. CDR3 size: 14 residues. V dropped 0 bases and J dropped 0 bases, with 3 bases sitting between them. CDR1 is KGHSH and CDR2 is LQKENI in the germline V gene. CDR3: CASSPPNSGNTIYF. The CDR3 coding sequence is TGTGCCAGCTCACCACCTAACTCTGGAAACACCATATATTTT.

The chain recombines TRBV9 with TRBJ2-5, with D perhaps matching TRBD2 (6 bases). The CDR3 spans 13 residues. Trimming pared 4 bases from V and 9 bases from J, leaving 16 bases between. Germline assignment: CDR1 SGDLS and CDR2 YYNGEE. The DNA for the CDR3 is TGTGCCAGCAGCCCAGGGACTCGAGGGGCCCAGTACTTC. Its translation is CASSPGTRGAQYF.

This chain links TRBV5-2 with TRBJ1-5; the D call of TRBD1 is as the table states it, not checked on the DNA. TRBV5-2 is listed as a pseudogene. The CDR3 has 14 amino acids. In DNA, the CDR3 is TGTGCCATGGGCCCCGGGGACGGACATCAGCCCCAGCATTTT. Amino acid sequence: CAMGPGDGHQPQHF.

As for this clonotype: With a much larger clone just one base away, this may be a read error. CDR3 DNA sequence: TGTGCCAGCAGTTACTCGTTCGGGACAGGGTTAGGGGAGCATTACTTC. This sequence encodes CASSYSFGTGLGEHYF. The V and J genes are TRBV6-5 and TRBJ2-7, with 9 bases identical to TRBD1. The CDR3 runs 16 residues. The germline gives CDR1 MNHEY, CDR2 SVGAGI.

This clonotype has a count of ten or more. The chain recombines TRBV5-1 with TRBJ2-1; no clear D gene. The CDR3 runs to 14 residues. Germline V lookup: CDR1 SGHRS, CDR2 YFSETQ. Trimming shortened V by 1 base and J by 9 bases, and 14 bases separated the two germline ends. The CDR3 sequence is CASSLRTAQVEQFF. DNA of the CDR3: TGCGCCAGCAGCTTGAGGACGGCTCAGGTTGAGCAGTTCTTC.

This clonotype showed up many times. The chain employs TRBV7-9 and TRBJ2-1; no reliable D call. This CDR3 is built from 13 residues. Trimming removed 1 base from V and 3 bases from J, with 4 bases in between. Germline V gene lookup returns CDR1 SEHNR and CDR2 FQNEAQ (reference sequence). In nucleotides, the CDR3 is TGTGCCAGCAGCTTAGACCTCTACAATGAGCAGTTCTTC. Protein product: CASSLDLYNEQFF.

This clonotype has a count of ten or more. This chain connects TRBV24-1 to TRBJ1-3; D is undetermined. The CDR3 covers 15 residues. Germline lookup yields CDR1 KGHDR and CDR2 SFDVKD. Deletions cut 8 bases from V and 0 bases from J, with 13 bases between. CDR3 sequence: CATIRPAPSGNTIYF. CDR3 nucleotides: TGTGCCACCATTCGCCCGGCCCCCTCTGGAAACACCATATATTTT.

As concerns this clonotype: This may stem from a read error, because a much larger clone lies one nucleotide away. CDR3 nucleotide sequence: TGCAGTGCTAGGTCGGGCTTCGGTGAGGCGCAGTATTTT. Translating gives CSARSGFGEAQYF. The chain has TRBV20-1 and TRBJ2-3; D is undetermined. Per germline, CDR1 DFQATT and CDR2 SNEGSKA (reference sequence). This CDR3 has 13 amino acids. Between the trimmed V and J ends, which lost 3 bases and 10 bases, there was a span of 17 bases.

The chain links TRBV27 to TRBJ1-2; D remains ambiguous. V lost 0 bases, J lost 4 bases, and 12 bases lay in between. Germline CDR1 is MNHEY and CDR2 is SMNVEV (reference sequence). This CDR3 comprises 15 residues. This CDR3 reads CASSLSIGLAYGYTF. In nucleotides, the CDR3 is TGTGCCAGCAGTTTATCGATAGGGTTGGCCTATGGCTACACCTTC.

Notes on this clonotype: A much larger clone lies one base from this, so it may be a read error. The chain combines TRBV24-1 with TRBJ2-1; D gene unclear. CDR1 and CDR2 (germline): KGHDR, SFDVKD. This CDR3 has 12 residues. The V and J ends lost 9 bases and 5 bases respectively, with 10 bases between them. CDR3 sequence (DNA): TGTGCCACCTGTTACAGCGACAATGAGCAGTTCTTC. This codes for CATCYSDNEQFF.

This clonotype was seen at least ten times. The CDR3 region has the DNA TGCAGTGCTAGAGTCTCTAGCGGGAGTCTTGATGAGCAGTTCTTC. Its protein is CSARVSSGSLDEQFF. This sequence joins TRBV20-1 and TRBJ2-1; 10 nucleotides agree with TRBD2. The CDR3 is made up of 15 amino acids. Germline CDR1 reads DFQATT; CDR2 reads SNEGSKA (reference sequence). With 1 base clipped from V and 8 bases from J, the junction kept 8 bases outside the gene matches.

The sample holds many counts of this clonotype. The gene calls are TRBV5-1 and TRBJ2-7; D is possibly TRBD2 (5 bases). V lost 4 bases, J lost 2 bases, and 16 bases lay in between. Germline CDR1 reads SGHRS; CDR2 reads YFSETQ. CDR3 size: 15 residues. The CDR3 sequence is CASSPTRRVPYEQYF. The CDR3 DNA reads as TGCGCCAGCAGCCCTACCCGGCGGGTACCCTACGAGCAGTACTTC.

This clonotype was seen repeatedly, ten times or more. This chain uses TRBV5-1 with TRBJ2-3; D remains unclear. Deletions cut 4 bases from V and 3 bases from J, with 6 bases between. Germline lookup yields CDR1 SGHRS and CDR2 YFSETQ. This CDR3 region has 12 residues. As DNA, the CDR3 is TGCGCCAGCAGCAAGGCTACAGATACGCAGTATTTT. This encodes CASSKATDTQYF.